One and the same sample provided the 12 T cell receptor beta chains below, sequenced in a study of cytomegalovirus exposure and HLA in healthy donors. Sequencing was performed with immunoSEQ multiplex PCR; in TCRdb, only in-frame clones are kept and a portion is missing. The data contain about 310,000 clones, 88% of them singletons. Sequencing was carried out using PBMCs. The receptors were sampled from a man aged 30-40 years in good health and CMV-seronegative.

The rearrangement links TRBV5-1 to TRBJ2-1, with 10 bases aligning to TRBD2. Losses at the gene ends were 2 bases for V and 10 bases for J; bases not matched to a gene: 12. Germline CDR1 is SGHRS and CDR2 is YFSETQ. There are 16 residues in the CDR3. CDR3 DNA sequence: TGCGCCAGCAGCTTTCCGGGTACGGGTAGCGGGGGGGAGCAGTTCTTC. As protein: CASSFPGTGSGGEQFF.

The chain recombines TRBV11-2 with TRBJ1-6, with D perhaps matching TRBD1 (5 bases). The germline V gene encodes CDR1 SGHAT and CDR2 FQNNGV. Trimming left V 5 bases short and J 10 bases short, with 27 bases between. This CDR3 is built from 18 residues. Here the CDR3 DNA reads TGTGCCAGCAGCCCCCTTCCATTCGGGACTCTCAAAGGATCACCCCTCCACTTT. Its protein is CASSPLPFGTLKGSPLHF.

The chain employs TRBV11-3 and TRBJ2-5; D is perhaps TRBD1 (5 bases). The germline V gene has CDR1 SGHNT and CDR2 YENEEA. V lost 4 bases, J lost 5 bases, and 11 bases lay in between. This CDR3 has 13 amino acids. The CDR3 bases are TGTGCCAGCAGCTGGACACTGGGGGAGACCCAGTACTTC. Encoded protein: CASSWTLGETQYF.

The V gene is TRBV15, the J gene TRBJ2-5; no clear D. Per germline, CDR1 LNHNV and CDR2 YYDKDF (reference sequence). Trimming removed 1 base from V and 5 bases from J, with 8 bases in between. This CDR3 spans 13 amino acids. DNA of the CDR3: TGTGCCACCAGCAGAGGGGCGACGGAGACCCAGTACTTC. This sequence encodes CATSRGATETQYF.

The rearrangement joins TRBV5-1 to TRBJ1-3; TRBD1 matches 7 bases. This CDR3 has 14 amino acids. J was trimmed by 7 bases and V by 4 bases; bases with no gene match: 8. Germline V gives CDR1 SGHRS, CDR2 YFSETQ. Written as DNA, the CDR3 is TGCGCCAGCAGCCACGGACAGGAAGGGAACACCATATATTTT. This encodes CASSHGQEGNTIYF. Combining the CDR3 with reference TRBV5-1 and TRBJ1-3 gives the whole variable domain KAGVTQTPRYLIKTRGQQVTLSCSPISGHRSVSWYQQTPGQGLQFLFEYFSETQRNKGNFPGRFSGRQFSNSRSEMNVSTLELGDSALYLCASSHGQEGNTIYFGEGSWLTVV.

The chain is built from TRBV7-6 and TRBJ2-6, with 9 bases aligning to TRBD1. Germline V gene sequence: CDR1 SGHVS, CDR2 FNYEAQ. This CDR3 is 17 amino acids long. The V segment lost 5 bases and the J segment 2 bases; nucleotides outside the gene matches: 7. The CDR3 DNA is TGTGCCAGCAGCCCGGGACAGGGAGGGGCTGGGGCCAACGTCCTGACTTTC. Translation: CASSPGQGGAGANVLTF.

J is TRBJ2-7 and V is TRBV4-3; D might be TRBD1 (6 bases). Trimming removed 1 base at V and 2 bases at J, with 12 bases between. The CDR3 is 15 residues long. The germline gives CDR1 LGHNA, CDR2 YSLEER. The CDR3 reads CASSQVWDKAYEQYF. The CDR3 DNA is TGCGCCAGCAGCCAAGTCTGGGACAAAGCCTACGAGCAGTACTTC.

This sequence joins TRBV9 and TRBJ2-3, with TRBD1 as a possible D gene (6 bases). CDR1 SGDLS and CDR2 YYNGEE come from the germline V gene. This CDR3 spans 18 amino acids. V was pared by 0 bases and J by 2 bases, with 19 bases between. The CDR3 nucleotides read TGTGCCAGCAGCGTAGGGTCGACAGGCCTACCACACACAGATACGCAGTATTTT. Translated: CASSVGSTGLPHTDTQYF.

In DNA form, the CDR3 reads TGTGCCAGCAGTTTATGGTCTAGCGGGGGGGCCGCAGATACGCAGTATTTT. It yields the protein CASSLWSSGGAADTQYF. The V and J genes are TRBV27 and TRBJ2-3, with 12 bases lining up with TRBD2. Germline CDR1 reads MNHEY; CDR2 reads SMNVEV (reference sequence). The CDR3 consists of 17 residues. The V gene end was trimmed by 1 base and the J gene end by 4 bases; junction bases not matched to a gene: 6.

CDR3 region: CASSLSSGNEQFF. CDR3 DNA sequence: TGCGCCAGCAGCCTGTCTAGCGGTAATGAGCAGTTCTTC. The chain combines TRBV4-3 with TRBJ2-1; the match to TRBD2 covers 7 bases. V trimming: 4 bases; J trimming: 7 bases; junction bases outside the gene matches: 4. The length of the CDR3 is 13 residues. Looked up from germline, CDR1 is LGHNA and CDR2 is YSLEER.

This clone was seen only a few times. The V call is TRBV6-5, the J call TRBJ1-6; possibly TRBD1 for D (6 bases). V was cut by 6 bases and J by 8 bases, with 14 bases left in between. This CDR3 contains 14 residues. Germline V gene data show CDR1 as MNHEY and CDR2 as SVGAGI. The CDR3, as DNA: TGTGCCAGCAGCCGCAGGGGTGGAGATTCACCCCTCCACTTT. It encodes CASSRRGGDSPLHF.

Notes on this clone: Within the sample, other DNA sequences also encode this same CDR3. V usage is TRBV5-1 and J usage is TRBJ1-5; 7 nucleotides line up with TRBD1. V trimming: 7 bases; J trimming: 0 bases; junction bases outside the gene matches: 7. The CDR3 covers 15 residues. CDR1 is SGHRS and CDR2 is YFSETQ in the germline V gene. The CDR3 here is CASSRDSYSNQPQHF. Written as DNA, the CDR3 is TGCGCCAGCTCCCGGGACAGTTATAGCAATCAGCCCCAGCATTTT.